This T cell receptor (beta chain) is drawn from a study of blood T cells in healthy people across ages. With each sample, at least 5.5 micrograms of total RNA were extracted. The germline CDR1 and CDR2 sequences are SNHLY and FYNNEI. The V gene lost 9 bases and the J gene lost 1 base, with 17 bases spanning the gap. The CDR3 loop spans 15 amino acids. The second PCR ran 7 to 11 cycles with a sample-barcoded 5' primer and J-beta primers. Every sample gave at least 2.5 million paired-end reads containing CDR3. TCRdb reprocessed the 5' RACE reads via MiXCR and lists one record per CDR3 protein. The table shows some 1.5 million distinct CDR3 sequences, with roughly 30% occurring only once.

This chain joins TRBV2 and TRBJ2-3; tentative D call: TRBD2 (5 bases). The TCR originated in a woman in her thirties in good health. Material: blood. As DNA, the CDR3 is TGTGCCAGGGACTTCTTAGCGTCGGGCACAGATACGCAGTATTTT. Protein product: CARDFLASGTDTQYF.